Reported below is one TCR beta chain. Its specificity is unknown. The data stem from a study of cytomegalovirus exposure and HLA in healthy donors. Broader study findings: Specific recognition of CMV antigens was confirmed in vitro for a few chains (all CMV-associated).

PCR involved 60 Vbeta and 13 Jbeta primers. Produced via immunoSEQ multiplex PCR; TCRdb's table is partial and in-frame only. The sample records tens of thousands of clones, 65% to 75% being singletons. Germline trimming cut 6 bases from V and 5 bases from J; bases unmatched to any gene: 6. The CDR3 is made up of 15 amino acids. Germline CDR1 is KGHSH and CDR2 is LQKENI. Sequenced: PBMCs. The source is a man between 35 and 55 years old in good health and CMV-seropositive. The J gene is TRBJ1-5, the V gene TRBV18; TRBD1 matches at 11 bases. The CDR3 nucleotides are TGTGCCAGCTCCGGGACAGGGGGATTCGATCAGCCCCAGCATTTT. Encoded protein: CASSGTGGFDQPQHF.